The 26 T cell receptor beta chains given below trace back to one sample, sequenced in a study of T cells after posttransplantation cyclophosphamide. A marrow graft followed busulfan-fludarabine conditioning, with cyclophosphamide on days +3 and +4. Assay: immunoSEQ multiplex PCR; the TCRdb copy retains only in-frame clones and omits some. Altogether about 7,500 clones were found in the sample, and no singletons occur. The input for sequencing was PBMCs, taken 94 days after allogeneic stem cell transplant with posttransplant cyclophosphamide. These receptor sequences come from an older female patient who received an allogeneic stem cell transplant from an unrelated donor, was CMV-positive, and had acute GVHD only. Some of the T cells might come from the graft donor.

This clone was counted at least ten times. The chain recombines TRBV6-2 or TRBV6-3 with TRBJ1-2, with a possible D match to TRBD1 (6 bases). With 11 bases removed from V and 8 bases from J, the gap between germline ends came to 21 bases. Germline V gene lookup returns CDR1 MNHEY and CDR2 SVGEGT. CDR3 length: 13 amino acids. The CDR3 protein is CAGSRGAAIGYTF. CDR3 DNA sequence: TGTGCCGGCTCGCGGGGGGCAGCAATCGGCTACACCTTC.

The rearrangement joins TRBV4-2 to TRBJ2-5; D is possibly TRBD1 or TRBD2 (5 bases each). CDR1 and CDR2 (germline): LGHNA, YNFKEQ. V was pared by 0 bases and J by 1 base, with 12 bases between. CDR3 length: 16 amino acids. The CDR3 here is CASSQEAEGPQETQYF. CDR3 nucleotides: TGTGCCAGCAGCCAAGAGGCCGAGGGGCCCCAAGAGACCCAGTACTTC.

This clone was picked up many times. The V gene is TRBV18, the J gene TRBJ2-2; D gene uncertain. Looked up from germline, CDR1 is KGHSH and CDR2 is LQKENI. V lost 2 bases and J lost 7, with 11 bases in between. The CDR3 is 14 residues long. CDR3 in amino acids: CASSPSRSVGELFF. In DNA form, the CDR3 reads TGTGCCAGCTCACCATCACGAAGCGTCGGGGAGCTGTTTTTT. Based on the CDR3 plus reference TRBV18 and TRBJ2-2, the full variable domain is NAGVMQNPRHLVRRRGQEARLRCSPMKGHSHVYWYRQLPEEGLKFMVYLQKENIIDESGMPKERFSAEFPKEGPSILRIQQVVRGDSAAYFCASSPSRSVGELFFGEGSRLTVL.

This clone has a count of ten or more. The gene calls are TRBV6-1 and TRBJ2-1; 7 nucleotides agree with TRBD1. The junction had 5 bases not matched to a gene; V was cut back by 5 bases and J by 4 bases. The CDR3 runs to 14 residues. Germline loops: CDR1 MNHNS, CDR2 SASEGT. This CDR3 is CASSSGTEYNEQFF. The CDR3 nucleotides are TGTGCCAGCAGTTCCGGGACAGAATACAATGAGCAGTTCTTC.

This clone occurred many times. This rearrangement joins TRBV6-8 to TRBJ2-3, with unresolved D. Per germline, CDR1 MNHGY and CDR2 SAAAGT. The CDR3 is 16 amino acids. The V end was cut by 5 bases, the J end by 1 base, with 16 bases between. CDR3: CASSSAVVSGTDTQYF. The CDR3 DNA reads TGTGCCAGCAGTAGCGCGGTGGTCTCGGGCACAGATACGCAGTATTTT.

Only a few counts were recorded for this clone. The V call is TRBV7-6, the J call TRBJ2-2; 7 bases fit TRBD2. CDR1 is SGHVS, CDR2 FNYEAQ, per germline. V lost 2 bases and J lost 4; bases outside the gene matches: 10. This CDR3 region has 17 residues. CDR3 region: CASSLNSESSGTGELFF. CDR3 DNA sequence: TGTGCCAGCAGCTTAAACAGCGAGTCTAGCGGCACCGGGGAGCTGTTTTTT.

This clone showed up many times. The gene calls are TRBV9 and TRBJ1-3, with 9 nucleotides matching TRBD1. Trimming took 4 bases from V and 8 from J; bases not matched to a gene: 4. CDR3 length: 13 residues. From germline, CDR1 is SGDLS and CDR2 YYNGEE. CDR3 protein: CASSHRDRDTIYF. CDR3 sequence (DNA): TGTGCCAGCAGCCACCGGGACAGGGACACCATATATTTT. Using reference TRBV9 and TRBJ1-3 for the parts outside the CDR3, the full variable domain is DSGVTQTPKHLITATGQRVTLRCSPRSGDLSVYWYQQSLDQGLQFLIQYYNGEERAKGNILERFSAQQFPDLHSELNLSSLELGDSALYFCASSHRDRDTIYFGEGSWLTVV.

This clone was seen at least ten times. V usage is TRBV12-3 or TRBV12-4 and J usage is TRBJ1-1, with 7 bases that match TRBD1. After removal of 6 bases from V and 0 bases from J, the junction contained 4 bases not matched to a gene. This CDR3 is built from 14 residues. The CDR3 loop reads CASSSGQMNTEAFF. In DNA form, the CDR3 reads TGTGCCAGCAGCTCGGGACAGATGAACACTGAAGCTTTCTTT.

The genes are TRBV30 and TRBJ1-6; D gene ambiguous. CDR1 and CDR2 from the germline V gene are GTSNPN and SVGIG (reference sequence). Trimming shortened V by 2 bases and J by 9 bases, and 8 bases separated the two germline ends. This CDR3 is built from 12 residues. The CDR3 loop is CAWSPGSSPLHF. In nucleotides, the CDR3 is TGTGCCTGGAGTCCGGGGTCTTCACCCCTCCACTTT.

The chain uses TRBV28 and TRBJ2-7; 8 bases map to TRBD1. J was trimmed by 2 bases and V by 7 bases; bases with no gene match: 4. CDR1 is MDHEN, CDR2 SYDVKM, per germline. The CDR3 spans 13 residues. The DNA for the CDR3 is TGTGCCAGCAAAAGGACAGGGACCTACGAGCAGTACTTC. Residues: CASKRTGTYEQYF.

The chain is built from TRBV5-4 and TRBJ2-5, with 9 bases identical to TRBD2. J gave up 0 bases and V 0 bases, and 9 bases lay outside the gene matches. Germline CDR1 reads SGHNT; CDR2 reads YYREEE (reference sequence). The length of the CDR3 is 18 residues. CDR3 in DNA: TGTGCCAGCAGCTTGGCCTTTCGGGTAGCGGGAGACCAAGAGACCCAGTACTTC. Translation gives CASSLAFRVAGDQETQYF. The variable domain in full, with the rest retrieved from reference TRBV5-4 and TRBJ2-5, is ETGVTQSPTHLIKTRGQQVTLRCSSQSGHNTVSWYQQALGQGPQFIFQYYREEENGRGNFPPRFSGLQFPNYSSELNVNALELDDSALYLCASSLAFRVAGDQETQYFGPGTRLLVL.

The table lists this clone with many counts. V gene TRBV29-1 combines with J gene TRBJ1-1; D unresolved. Germline CDR1 and CDR2: SQVTM and ANQGSEA. CDR3 length equals 11 residues. V was cut by 4 bases and J by 7 bases, with 10 bases left in between. The CDR3 reads CSVAFTDEAFF. DNA for the CDR3: TGCAGCGTTGCCTTCACTGATGAAGCTTTCTTT. Full variable domain (remainder filled in from reference TRBV29-1 and TRBJ1-1): SAVISQKPSRDICQRGTSLTIQCQVDSQVTMMFWYRQQPGQSLTLIATANQGSEATYESGFVIDKFPISRPNLTFSTLTVSNMSPEDSSIYLCSVAFTDEAFFGQGTRLTVV.

By proportion, this clone is medium-sized. The genes are TRBV7-9 and TRBJ1-4, with D possibly being TRBD1 (5 bases). Germline V gene data show CDR1 as SEHNR and CDR2 as FQNEAQ (reference sequence). Trimming took off 6 bases at V and 8 bases at J, with 19 bases between the two ends. The length of the CDR3 is 15 residues. CDR3 sequence reads: CASRSTGVMGEKLFF. The CDR3 nucleotides read TGTGCCAGCAGGTCAACAGGCGTAATGGGGGAAAAACTGTTTTTT.

The sample holds many counts of this clone. The chain carries TRBV7-8 and TRBJ2-7, with 8 bases matching TRBD1. The CDR3 length is 15 residues. V gave up 4 bases and J gave up 7 bases; unmatched junction bases: 12. In germline, CDR1 is SGHVS, CDR2 FQNEAQ. CDR3 nucleotides: TGTGCCAGCAGCTCTGGGGGATTCGGGACAGGAGAGCAGTACTTC. It specifies CASSSGGFGTGEQYF.

This clone was counted ten times or more. This chain connects TRBV28 to TRBJ1-2; D not resolved. Germline CDR1 reads MDHEN; CDR2 reads SYDVKM. V dropped 7 bases and J dropped 5 bases, with 14 bases sitting between them. CDR3 length: 13 residues. CDR3 nucleotide sequence: TGTGCCAGCAAAAACAACAGACGGTATGGCTACACCTTC. This translates into CASKNNRRYGYTF.

This clone was counted ten times or more. J is TRBJ2-7 and V is TRBV19; 8 bases line up with TRBD1. The CDR3 length is 16 residues. CDR1 is LNHDA and CDR2 is SQIVND in the germline V gene (reference sequence). J was trimmed by 3 bases and V by 4 bases; bases with no gene match: 11. The CDR3 sequence is CASSNDPTGDGYEQYF. CDR3 bases: TGTGCCAGTAGTAACGACCCGACAGGGGACGGCTACGAGCAGTACTTC. The full variable domain, its missing parts supplied by reference TRBV19 and TRBJ2-7, is DGGITQSPKYLFRKEGQNVTLSCEQNLNHDAMYWYRQDPGQGLRLIYYSQIVNDFQKGDIAEGYSVSREKKESFPLTVTSAQKNPTAFYLCASSNDPTGDGYEQYFGPGTRLTVT.

This chain links TRBV6-1 with TRBJ1-6, with 8 nucleotides matching TRBD1. CDR3 length: 14 residues. V gave up 5 bases and J gave up 7 bases; unmatched junction bases: 4. Germline loops: CDR1 MNHNS, CDR2 SASEGT. The DNA of the CDR3 is TGTGCCAGCAGTTTTGGACAGGGAAATTCACCCCTCCACTTT. This sequence encodes CASSFGQGNSPLHF.

The sample holds many counts of this clone. The rearrangement joins TRBV7-7 to TRBJ2-4, with 7 nucleotides matching TRBD2. From germline, CDR1 is SSHAT and CDR2 FNYEAQ (reference sequence). The CDR3 has 16 residues. The trim removed 3 bases at V and 0 bases at J, leaving 5 bases unmatched. The CDR3 bases are TGTGCCAGCAGCTTGGGACTAAGGTTAGCCAAAAACATTCAGTACTTC. Its translation is CASSLGLRLAKNIQYF.

A few counts support this clone. This rearrangement joins TRBV29-1 to TRBJ2-1; D perhaps matches TRBD1 (6 bases). V lost 3 bases and J lost 6, with 12 bases in between. CDR1 is SQVTM and CDR2 is ANQGSEA in the germline V gene. This CDR3 contains 13 residues. This CDR3 reads CSVEQGHLNEQFF. The CDR3 DNA sequence: TGCAGCGTTGAGCAGGGACATCTCAATGAGCAGTTCTTC.

This clone qualifies as medium-sized. The gene calls are TRBV19 and TRBJ2-1, with 9 bases identical to TRBD2. This CDR3 comprises 14 residues. Germline V lookup: CDR1 LNHDA, CDR2 SQIVND (reference sequence). Trimming took 10 bases from V and 1 from J; bases not matched to a gene: 5. The DNA of the CDR3 is TGTGCCATTGGCGGGAGGGGGTCCTACAATGAGCAGTTCTTC. Translating it yields CAIGGRGSYNEQFF. Supplemented by reference TRBV19 and TRBJ2-1, the full variable domain reads DGGITQSPKYLFRKEGQNVTLSCEQNLNHDAMYWYRQDPGQGLRLIYYSQIVNDFQKGDIAEGYSVSREKKESFPLTVTSAQKNPTAFYLCAIGGRGSYNEQFFGPGTRLTVL.

This clone was recorded at least ten times. The CDR3 region has the DNA TGTGCCAGCGGTTCTGGGACAGGGACCTACGAGCAGTACTTC. This sequence encodes CASGSGTGTYEQYF. The V call is TRBV5-4, the J call TRBJ2-7; 9 nucleotides line up with TRBD1. CDR3 length equals 14 residues. J lost 2 bases, V lost 7 bases, and 7 bases had no gene match. Per the germline V gene, CDR1 is SGHNT and CDR2 is YYREEE (reference sequence).

This clone was counted ten times or more. The genes are TRBV6-6 and TRBJ1-2; 7 bases line up with TRBD1. This CDR3 has 16 amino acids. CDR1 and CDR2 (germline): MNHNY, SVGAGI (reference sequence). V lost 2 bases and J lost 4; bases outside the gene matches: 10. CDR3 DNA sequence: TGTGCCAGCAGTTACCCGAGGACAGGCCTCCTCTATGGCTACACCTTC. This sequence encodes CASSYPRTGLLYGYTF.

This clone has a count of ten or more. This chain uses TRBV18 with TRBJ1-3, with 8 positions matching TRBD1. Unmatched junction bases numbered 11, after V lost 5 bases and J lost 2 bases. CDR1 and CDR2 from the germline V gene are KGHSH and LQKENI. CDR3 length: 17 residues. The CDR3 bases are TGTGCCAGCTCATTCTCATCTACAGGGGGACCTGGAAACACCATATATTTT. Amino acids: CASSFSSTGGPGNTIYF.

This clone was recorded at least ten times. The genes are TRBV4-3 and TRBJ2-7; weak D call: TRBD1 (5 bases). The germline V and J ends were trimmed by 0 bases and 0 bases, with 9 bases remaining between them. The germline V gene has CDR1 LGHNA and CDR2 YSLEER. CDR3 length: 15 residues. Here the CDR3 reads CASSQDEDISYEQYF. CDR3 DNA: TGCGCCAGCAGCCAAGATGAGGACATCTCCTACGAGCAGTACTTC.

This clone was detected only a few times. CDR3: CATSRAGGYTGELFF. The CDR3 DNA reads TGTGCCACCAGTCGCGCGGGAGGGTACACCGGGGAGCTGTTTTTT. The genes are TRBV24-1 and TRBJ2-2; 9 bases are shared with TRBD2. CDR1 is KGHDR, CDR2 SFDVKD, per germline. There are 15 residues in the CDR3. V shed 6 bases, J shed 3 bases, and the junction held 4 bases outside the gene matches.

There are many counts of this clone. The rearrangement joins TRBV5-4 to TRBJ2-1; D is possibly TRBD1 (6 bases). The germline V gene encodes CDR1 SGHNT and CDR2 YYREEE (reference sequence). V was trimmed by 5 bases and J by 9 bases, leaving 9 bases between them. The CDR3 totals 11 residues. CDR3 residues: CASRGAAEQFF. The CDR3 bases are TGTGCCAGCAGGGGGGCCGCTGAGCAGTTCTTC.